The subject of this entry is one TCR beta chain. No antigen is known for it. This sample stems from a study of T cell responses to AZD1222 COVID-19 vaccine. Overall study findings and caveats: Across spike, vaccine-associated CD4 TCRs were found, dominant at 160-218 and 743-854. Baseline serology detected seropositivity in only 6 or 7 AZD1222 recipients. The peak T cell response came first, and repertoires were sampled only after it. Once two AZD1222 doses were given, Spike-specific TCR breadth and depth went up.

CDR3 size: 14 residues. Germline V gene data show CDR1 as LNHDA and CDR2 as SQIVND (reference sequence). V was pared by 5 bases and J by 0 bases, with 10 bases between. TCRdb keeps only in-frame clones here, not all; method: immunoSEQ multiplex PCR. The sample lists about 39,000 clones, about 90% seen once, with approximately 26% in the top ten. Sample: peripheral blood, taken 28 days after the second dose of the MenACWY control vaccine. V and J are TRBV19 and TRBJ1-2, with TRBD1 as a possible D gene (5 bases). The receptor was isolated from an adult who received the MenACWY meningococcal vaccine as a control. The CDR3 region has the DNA TGTGCCAGTAGTGACAGACTCCCTAACTATGGCTACACCTTC. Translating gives CASSDRLPNYGYTF.